These T cell receptor beta chains were read from a single sample in a study of T cell responses to AZD1222 COVID-19 vaccine. TCRdb's copy holds only in-frame clones and misses some; the assay was immunoSEQ multiplex PCR. The table shows approximately 100,000 clones, with 90% to 95% occurring only once. The sample was peripheral blood, taken on day 0 of AZD1222 vaccination. Every receptor here comes from an adult in good health. The CDR3 runs from the conserved cysteine through the conserved F or W. A D gene is named only where the DNA matches it firmly. Clone size is not always given. Where it is, it says once, few, many or a class for expanded clones.

abundance,j_gene,d_gene,v_gene,CDR3aa,CDR3nt
-,TRBJ2-3,-,TRBV27,CASSLVVRDTQYF,TGTGCCAGCAGTTTAGTAGTTAGAGATACGCAGTATTTT
-,TRBJ1-2,-,TRBV7-2,CASSLAQGRFYGYTF,TGTGCCAGCAGCTTAGCGCAGGGAAGGTTCTATGGCTACACCTTC
-,TRBJ2-7,-,TRBV3-1/TRBV3-2,CASSRIRLGENYEQYF,TGTGCCAGCAGCCGCATTCGGTTAGGGGAAAACTACGAGCAGTACTTC
-,TRBJ2-2,-,TRBV7-9,CASEGFTGELFF,TGTGCCAGCGAGGGCTTCACCGGGGAGCTGTTTTTT
-,TRBJ2-7,-,TRBV4-2,CASSQESGAYEQYF,TGTGCCAGCAGCCAAGAGTCAGGGGCCTACGAGCAGTACTTC
-,TRBJ1-1,-,TRBV7-9,CASSHKGTMNTEAFF,TGTGCCAGCAGCCATAAAGGGACAATGAACACTGAAGCTTTCTTT
-,TRBJ2-7,-,TRBV18,CASSPWGSEQYF,TGTGCCAGCTCACCATGGGGGAGCGAGCAGTACTTC
once,TRBJ2-4,-,TRBV28,CASSHRGIAKNIQYF,TGTGCCAGCAGTCATCGGGGGATAGCCAAAAACATTCAGTACTTC
-,TRBJ1-1,-,TRBV27,CASSSHGEGRPEAFF,TGTGCCAGCAGTTCCCACGGGGAGGGGAGACCTGAAGCTTTCTTT
-,TRBJ2-1,-,TRBV5-4,CASSLDREQFF,TGTGCCAGCAGCTTAGACCGAGAGCAGTTCTTC
-,TRBJ2-7,TRBD2,TRBV5-4,CASSRTSGYYEQYF,TGTGCCAGCAGCCGGACTAGCGGATACTACGAGCAGTACTTC
-,TRBJ2-1,TRBD1,TRBV30,CAWTLDRGRNEQFF,TGTGCCTGGACCCTGGACAGGGGCCGCAATGAGCAGTTCTTC
-,TRBJ1-1,TRBD1,TRBV7-8,CASRRGSRQGLPTNTEAFF,TGTGCCAGCAGAAGGGGTTCCCGACAGGGGTTGCCTACGAACACTGAAGCTTTCTTT
once,TRBJ1-2,TRBD1,TRBV19,CASSETGGLGGGYTF,TGTGCCAGTAGCGAGACAGGGGGCCTTGGTGGTGGCTACACCTTC
-,TRBJ1-2,TRBD1,TRBV30,CAWSFLGQYYGYTF,TGTGCCTGGAGTTTCCTGGGACAGTACTATGGCTACACCTTC
-,TRBJ2-7,TRBD1,TRBV6-5,CASSAGGVGEQYF,TGTGCCAGCTCAGCAGGGGGCGTGGGCGAGCAGTACTTC
-,TRBJ2-5,TRBD2,TRBV18,CASSGGGAKETQYF,TGTGCCAGCTCCGGGGGAGGGGCGAAAGAGACCCAGTACTTC
-,TRBJ2-3,-,TRBV28,CASSLGQSTDTQYF,TGTGCCAGCAGTTTAGGACAGAGCACAGATACGCAGTATTTT
-,TRBJ2-2,TRBD2,TRBV19,CASSFPTGLAGFTGELFF,TGTGCCAGTAGTTTCCCAACGGGCCTAGCGGGCTTCACCGGGGAGCTGTTTTTT
-,TRBJ2-7,-,TRBV7-8,CASSQGWLEQYF,TGTGCCAGCAGCCAGGGATGGCTCGAGCAGTACTTC
-,TRBJ1-3,-,TRBV24-1,CATSDLPARSGNTIYF,TGTGCCACCAGTGATTTGCCTGCCCGGTCTGGAAACACCATATATTTT
-,TRBJ1-5,TRBD1,TRBV28,CASGPGTGYQPQHF,TGTGCCAGCGGTCCGGGGACAGGGTATCAGCCCCAGCATTTT
-,TRBJ2-3,TRBD2,TRBV5-4,CASTSASGPTDTQYF,TGTGCCAGCACCTCGGCTAGCGGTCCCACAGATACGCAGTATTTT
-,TRBJ2-7,-,TRBV19,CASSIGGSEQYF,TGTGCCAGTAGTATAGGAGGGAGCGAGCAGTACTTC
once,TRBJ1-2,-,TRBV11-3,CASSFWGANYGYTF,TGTGCCAGCAGCTTTTGGGGAGCTAACTATGGCTACACCTTC
-,TRBJ1-6,-,TRBV6-5,CASRPGRNNSPLHF,TGTGCCAGCAGACCGGGACGGAATAATTCACCCCTCCACTTT
-,TRBJ2-5,-,TRBV5-5,CASSSRDTRQETQYF,TGTGCCAGCAGCTCCCGGGACACGCGTCAAGAGACCCAGTACTTC
once,TRBJ1-4,-,TRBV5-1,CASSPREGSNEKLFF,TGCGCCAGCAGCCCCCGGGAGGGATCTAATGAAAAACTGTTTTTT
-,TRBJ2-3,-,TRBV5-4,CASSLDQGFTDTQYF,TGTGCCAGCAGCTTGGACCAGGGTTTTACAGATACGCAGTATTTT
-,TRBJ1-3,-,TRBV3-1/TRBV3-2,CASSNLGGNTIYF,TGTGCCAGCAGCAACCTGGGTGGAAACACCATATATTTT
-,TRBJ2-5,TRBD1,TRBV28,CASSLGQGAGHF,TGTGCCAGCAGTTTAGGTCAGGGGGCAGGTCACTTC
-,TRBJ1-1,TRBD1,TRBV7-9,CASSLRNRGVAFF,TGTGCCAGCAGCTTACGGAACAGGGGGGTGGCTTTCTTT
-,TRBJ2-1,-,TRBV7-9,CASSLWPYNEQFF,TGTGCCAGCAGCTTATGGCCCTACAATGAGCAGTTCTTC
-,TRBJ2-1,-,TRBV7-2,CASSFLVSAKDEQFF,TGCGCCAGCAGCTTTCTAGTTTCTGCTAAAGATGAGCAGTTCTTC
-,TRBJ2-7,TRBD2,TRBV5-1,CASSLAGGSGYEQYF,TGCGCCAGCAGCTTGGCGGGGGGGAGTGGATACGAGCAGTACTTC
-,TRBJ1-2,-,TRBV24-1,CATSEGYTF,TGTGCCACCAGTGAAGGCTACACCTTC
-,TRBJ1-5,TRBD1,TRBV12-3/TRBV12-4,CASRGTGGQPQHF,TGTGCCAGCAGGGGGACAGGAGGTCAGCCCCAGCATTTT
-,TRBJ2-5,-,TRBV5-4,CASSSEILGARETQYF,TGTGCCAGCAGTTCAGAAATACTGGGGGCGCGGGAGACCCAGTACTTC
-,TRBJ2-1,-,TRBV2,CASKAFSYNEQFF,TGTGCCAGCAAGGCGTTCTCCTACAATGAGCAGTTCTTC
-,TRBJ1-2,TRBD1,TRBV6-5,CASSLDRLRGYTF,TGTGCCAGCAGTTTGGACAGGTTGCGTGGCTACACCTTC
-,TRBJ1-1,-,TRBV29-1,CSVALLQGRDTEAFF,TGCAGCGTAGCTCTCTTACAGGGTAGGGACACTGAAGCTTTCTTT
-,TRBJ2-7,TRBD2,TRBV18,CASSPILAGAGTEQYF,TGTGCCAGCTCACCAATTCTAGCGGGAGCTGGGACGGAGCAGTACTTC
once,TRBJ1-5,-,TRBV27,CASSLGRGYSNQPQHF,TGTGCCAGCAGTTTAGGCAGGGGCTATAGCAATCAGCCCCAGCATTTT
-,TRBJ2-7,TRBD1,TRBV23-1,CASSQLAIQGVWRNYEQYF,TGCGCCAGCAGTCAGCTCGCTATACAGGGGGTATGGAGGAACTACGAGCAGTACTTC
-,TRBJ1-2,-,TRBV11-3,CASSLTLSRENGYGYTF,TGTGCCAGCAGCTTAACGCTTTCCAGGGAAAACGGATATGGCTACACCTTC
-,TRBJ2-2,-,TRBV5-1,CASRGNGPATTGELFF,TGCGCCAGCAGAGGGAATGGGCCGGCGACCACCGGGGAGCTGTTTTTT
-,TRBJ1-2,-,TRBV7-2,CASSLRRAYGYTF,TGTGCCAGCAGCTTGCGGAGAGCCTATGGCTACACCTTC
-,TRBJ2-2,-,TRBV7-9,CASSFPQGNTGELFF,TGTGCCAGCAGCTTCCCCCAGGGGAACACCGGGGAGCTGTTTTTT
once,TRBJ2-7,-,TRBV20-1,CSAYRAYEQYF,TGCAGTGCTTACCGCGCCTACGAGCAGTACTTC